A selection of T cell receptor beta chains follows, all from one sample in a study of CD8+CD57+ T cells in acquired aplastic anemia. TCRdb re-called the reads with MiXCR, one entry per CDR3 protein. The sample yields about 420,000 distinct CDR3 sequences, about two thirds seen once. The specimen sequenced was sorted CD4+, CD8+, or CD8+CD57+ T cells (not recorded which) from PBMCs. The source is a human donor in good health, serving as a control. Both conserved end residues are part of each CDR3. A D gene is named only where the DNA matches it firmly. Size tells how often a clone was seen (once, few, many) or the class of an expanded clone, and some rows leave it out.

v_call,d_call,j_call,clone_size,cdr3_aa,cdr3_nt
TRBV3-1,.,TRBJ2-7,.,CASSQGAAAYEQYFF,.
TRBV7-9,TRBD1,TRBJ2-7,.,CASSPRTGGLF,TGTGCCAGCAGCCCAAGGACAGGGGGACTCTTC
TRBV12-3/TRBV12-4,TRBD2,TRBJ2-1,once,CASTGLAGAYNEQFF,TGTGCCAGCACCGGACTAGCGGGAGCCTACAATGAGCAGTTCTTC
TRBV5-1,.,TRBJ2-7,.,CASSPDTPYEQYF,TGCGCCAGCAGCCCGGACACCCCCTACGAGCAGTACTTC
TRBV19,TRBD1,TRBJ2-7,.,CASSIDPHRDSEQYF,TGTGCCAGTAGCATAGATCCACACAGGGACAGTGAGCAGTACTTC
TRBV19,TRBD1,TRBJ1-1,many,CASGGQHNAPSF,TGTGCCAGTGGGGGACAGCACAATGCTCCATCCTTT
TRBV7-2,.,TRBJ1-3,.,CASSFAMGVGGITIYF,TGTGCCAGCAGCTTCGCTATGGGGGTAGGGGGGATCACCATATATTTT
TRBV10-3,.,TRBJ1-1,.,CASRAPFDGNEAFF,TGTGCCAGCAGGGCGCCCTTCGACGGCAATGAAGCTTTCTTT
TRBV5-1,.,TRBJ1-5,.,CASCIASPHPPQHF,TGTGCCAGCTGTATAGCGTCCCCGCACCCGCCCCAGCATTTT
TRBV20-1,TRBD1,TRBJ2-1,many,CSAGPGTGYNEQFF,TGCAGTGCGGGGCCCGGGACAGGTTACAATGAGCAGTTCTTC
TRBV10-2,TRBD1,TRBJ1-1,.,CALQGGAGATEAFF,TGCGCCCTCCAAGGGGGCGCCGGGGCCACTGAAGCTTTCTTT
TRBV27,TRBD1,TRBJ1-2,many,CASSPTTGVLNGYTF,TGTGCCAGCAGTCCCACTACAGGGGTATTGAATGGCTACACCTTC
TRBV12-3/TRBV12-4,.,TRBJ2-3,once,CASSSRQSTDTQYF,TGTGCCAGCAGTTCGAGACAGAGCACAGATACGCAGTATTTT
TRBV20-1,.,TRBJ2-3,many,CSASAGSTDTQYF,TGCAGTGCTAGCGCCGGGTCCACAGATACGCAGTATTTT
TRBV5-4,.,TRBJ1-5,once,CASSAGAGQMNSNQPQHF,TGTGCCAGCAGCGCGGGAGCAGGCCAAATGAATAGCAATCAGCCCCAGCATTTT
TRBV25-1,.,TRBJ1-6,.,CASSDQGNSPLHF,TGTGCCAGCAGTGACCAGGGAAATTCACCCCTCCACTTT